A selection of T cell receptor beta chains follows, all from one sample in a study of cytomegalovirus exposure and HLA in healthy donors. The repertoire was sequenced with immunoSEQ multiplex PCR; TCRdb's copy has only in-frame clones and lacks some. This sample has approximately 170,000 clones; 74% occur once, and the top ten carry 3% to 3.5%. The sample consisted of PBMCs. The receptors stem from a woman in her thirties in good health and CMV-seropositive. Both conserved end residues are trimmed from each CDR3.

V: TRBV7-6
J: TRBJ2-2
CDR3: ASSSLTSGIGTGELF

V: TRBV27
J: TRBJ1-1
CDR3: ASRMDIFYTEAF

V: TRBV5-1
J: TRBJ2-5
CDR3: ASTISPLASAQETQY

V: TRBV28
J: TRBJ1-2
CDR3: ASTLVGGIDYGYT

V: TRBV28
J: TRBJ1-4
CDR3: ASSLTRGSEKLF

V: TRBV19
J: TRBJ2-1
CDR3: ASSRWTSGRGSMGIAEQF

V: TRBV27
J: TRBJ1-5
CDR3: ASSLYTGGEQPQH

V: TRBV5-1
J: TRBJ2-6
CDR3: ASSLEHPSGANVLT

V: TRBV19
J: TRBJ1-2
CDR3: ASSITGFAGGYT

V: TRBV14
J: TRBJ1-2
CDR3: ASSQVGRGTSGYT

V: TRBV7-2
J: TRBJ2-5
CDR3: ASSLVATGAGQETQY

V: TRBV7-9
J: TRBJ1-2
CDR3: ASSSQEGNYGYT

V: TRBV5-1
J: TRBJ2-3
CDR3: ASSLMSTSGRGDTQY

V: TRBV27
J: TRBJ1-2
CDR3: ASSQGAQFGGYT